A selection of T cell receptor beta chains follows, all from one sample in a study of blood T cell repertoires in COVID-19. Profiling relied on immunoSEQ multiplex PCR, and the TCRdb table lists in-frame clones only, not all of them. The data hold just over 150,000 clones, with over 75% observed a single time. Material for sequencing was PBMCs or T cells enriched from blood (not recorded which). The receptors come from a woman aged 45-60 years who had recovered from COVID-19. CDR3s include the opening cysteine and the closing phenylalanine or tryptophan. A D gene is named only where the DNA matches it firmly. The listing skips clone size in some rows; elsewhere it reads once, few, many or a size class.

TRBV7-7	.	15	TRBJ2-2	.	TGTGCTAGCAGCCAGTCCGGGGTCAACACCGGGGAGCTGTTTTTT	CASSQSGVNTGELFF
TRBV19	.	15	TRBJ1-5	once	TGTGCCAGTAGTATTGGGGACTTAGGCAATCAGCCCCAGCATTTT	CASSIGDLGNQPQHF
TRBV7-3	TRBD1	13	TRBJ2-1	.	TGTGCCAGCAGCGGGACAGGGAAGGATGAGCAGTTCTTC	CASSGTGKDEQFF
TRBV12-3/TRBV12-4	.	13	TRBJ1-2	.	TGTGCCAGCAGACCTACAGGGAATTGGGGCTACACCTTC	CASRPTGNWGYTF
TRBV7-9	TRBD1	13	TRBJ1-1	few	TGTGCCAGCAGCCCTACTGGGACAGATGAAGCTTTCTTT	CASSPTGTDEAFF
TRBV9	.	13	TRBJ2-7	.	TGTGCCAGCAGCGTAGAGCAGGGCTACGAGCAGTACTTC	CASSVEQGYEQYF
TRBV5-6	.	13	TRBJ2-3	.	TGTGCCAGCAGCGTGACTGGTACAGATACGCAGTATTTT	CASSVTGTDTQYF
TRBV3-1/TRBV3-2	.	14	TRBJ1-1	.	TGTGCCAGCAGCCAAGAGACAGCGAACACTGAAGCTTTCTTT	CASSQETANTEAFF
TRBV4-3	TRBD1	15	TRBJ2-2	once	TGCGCCAGCAGACCCGACAGGGGGGGTACCGGGGAGCTGTTTTTT	CASRPDRGGTGELFF
TRBV7-3	.	14	TRBJ2-3	.	TGTGCCAGCAGCTTAACCTCTAGCACAGATACGCAGTATTTT	CASSLTSSTDTQYF
TRBV15	TRBD1	14	TRBJ1-4	.	TGTGCCACCAGCAGCCGACAGGGGAGCGAAAAACTGTTTTTT	CATSSRQGSEKLFF
TRBV29-1	.	14	TRBJ2-7	.	TGCAGCGTCAAGAGGAACCTAGGTTTTGAGGAGCAGTACTTC	CSVKRNLGFEEQYF
TRBV6-5	.	12	TRBJ1-2	.	TGTGCCACCTCGTCCGACACTTATGGCTACACCTTC	CATSSDTYGYTF
TRBV11-1	TRBD1	16	TRBJ2-3	once	TGTGCCAGCAGCTTAACCGGGACAGGCGGCACAGATACGCAGTATTTT	CASSLTGTGGTDTQYF
TRBV7-2	TRBD2	16	TRBJ2-1	once	TGTGCCAGCAGCCCTTTAGCGGGGGGAACCTACAATGAGCAGTTCTTC	CASSPLAGGTYNEQFF
TRBV6-5	.	12	TRBJ2-3	.	TGTGCCAGCAGCCTAGACACAGATACGCAGTATTTT	CASSLDTDTQYF
TRBV19	.	14	TRBJ1-4	.	TGTGCCAGTAGTTCGGGGGGCTACCATGAAAAACTGTTTTTT	CASSSGGYHEKLFF
TRBV7-2	TRBD1	14	TRBJ1-1	.	TGTGCCAGCAGCGCCGGACAGGTGAGCACTGAAGCTTTCTTT	CASSAGQVSTEAFF
TRBV30	TRBD2	13	TRBJ2-5	.	TGTGCCTGGAGACTAGCGGGCCAAGAGACCCAGTACTTC	CAWRLAGQETQYF
TRBV11-2	.	18	TRBJ2-3	.	TGTGCCAGCAGCACTCGAGTTGGGGGCGGAGAAAACACAGATACGCAGTATTTT	CASSTRVGGGENTDTQYF
TRBV5-6	TRBD1	17	TRBJ2-5	.	TGTGCCAGCAGCTTGTTAGGACAGGGCATCGGGCAAGAGACCCAGTACTTC	CASSLLGQGIGQETQYF
TRBV29-1	.	10	TRBJ2-5	.	TGCAGCGTTAAGAGAGAGACCCAGTACTTC	CSVKRETQYF
TRBV5-1	TRBD1	14	TRBJ1-1	.	TGCGCCAGCAGCTTGGGCGGCAGGGGGCTTGGGGCTTTCTTT	CASSLGGRGLGAFF
TRBV6-5	.	14	TRBJ1-3	.	TGTGCCAGCAGTAATGGGGCCCTCTCAGACACCATATATTTT	CASSNGALSDTIYF
TRBV3-1/TRBV3-2	.	15	TRBJ2-5	.	TGTGCCAGCAGCCAAGGTCGGACAGAACAAGAGACCCAGTACTTC	CASSQGRTEQETQYF
TRBV21-1	.	15	TRBJ1-2	.	TGTGCCAGCAGTGCCGGGACAGGCGGTGACTATGGCTACACCTTC	CASSAGTGGDYGYTF
TRBV27	TRBD1	13	TRBJ1-2	few	TGTGCCAGCAGTTTATCCCGGGACAGGATGGTAGTGTTC	CASSLSRDRMVVF
TRBV3-1/TRBV3-2	.	13	TRBJ2-4	.	TGTGCCAGCAGCCACGCGGCCAAAAACATTCAGTACTTC	CASSHAAKNIQYF
TRBV3-1/TRBV3-2	.	12	TRBJ2-7	.	TGTGCCAGCAACAATCAGGGTTACGAGCAGTACTTC	CASNNQGYEQYF
TRBV10-3	TRBD1	16	TRBJ2-7	.	TGTGCCATCAGTGGGCCTGGACAGGGAGGAACCAACGAGCAGTACTTC	CAISGPGQGGTNEQYF
TRBV5-4	.	15	TRBJ2-3	.	TGTGCCAGCAGCTTGGCCATCGGGGGAACAGATACGCAGTATTTT	CASSLAIGGTDTQYF
TRBV7-2	TRBD1	14	TRBJ1-5	.	TGTGCCAGCAGCTTAGGACAGGGGAGCAAGCCCCAGCATTTT	CASSLGQGSKPQHF
TRBV2	TRBD1	14	TRBJ1-2	.	TGTGCCAGCACCGGGGGGGGGACAGGGGATGGCTACACCTTC	CASTGGGTGDGYTF
TRBV7-7	.	14	TRBJ1-3	.	TGTGCTAGCAGCCCGACAGACTCTGGAAACACCATATATTTT	CASSPTDSGNTIYF
TRBV30	.	14	TRBJ1-6	.	TGTGCCTGGAGGAGGGGGACCTATAATTCACCCCTCCACTTT	CAWRRGTYNSPLHF
TRBV27	.	14	TRBJ1-2	few	TGTGCCAGCAGTTTCGACCCAACAGGGAACGGCTACACCTTC	CASSFDPTGNGYTF
TRBV6-5	TRBD1	12	TRBJ1-1	.	TGTGCCAGCAGTTTAGACAGGGCTGAAGCTTTCTTT	CASSLDRAEAFF
TRBV7-2	TRBD1	15	TRBJ1-2	.	TGTGCCAGCAGCATTACCGGGACAGTAAACTATGGCTACACCTTC	CASSITGTVNYGYTF
TRBV7-2	.	15	TRBJ2-3	.	TGTGCCAGCACCCTAGGGGGGGGGCGCACAGATACGCAGTATTTT	CASTLGGGRTDTQYF
TRBV18	TRBD1	18	TRBJ2-1	.	TGTGCCAGCTCACCACTCTCCGACAGGGGTCTCGTACCGGCTGAGCAGTTCTTC	CASSPLSDRGLVPAEQFF
TRBV14	TRBD2	15	TRBJ2-5	once	TGTGCCAGCAGCCAACCCGGACTAGCTTGGGAGACCCAGTACTTC	CASSQPGLAWETQYF
TRBV2	.	15	TRBJ2-2	.	TGTGCCAGGAGGGCGGGGGCGCATAACACCGGGGAGCTGTTTTTT	CARRAGAHNTGELFF
TRBV19	.	14	TRBJ1-5	.	TGTGCCAGTAGTATAACTATAGGGGATCAGCCCCAGCATTTT	CASSITIGDQPQHF
TRBV7-2	TRBD1	14	TRBJ1-2	.	TGTGCCAGCAGCTTACCGGGACAGTCTTTGGGCTACACCTTC	CASSLPGQSLGYTF
TRBV9	TRBD2	15	TRBJ2-2	.	TGTGCCAGCAGCGTAGGCGGGAGAAGTACCGGGGAGCTGTTTTTT	CASSVGGRSTGELFF
TRBV27	.	13	TRBJ1-1	.	TGTGCCAGCAGTTTACGGGTTGGCACTGAAGCTTTCTTT	CASSLRVGTEAFF
TRBV5-6	.	16	TRBJ2-6	.	TGTGCCAGCAGCCCTGAGAGAAGCTCTGGGGCCAACGTCCTGACTTTC	CASSPERSSGANVLTF
TRBV5-8	.	16	TRBJ1-4	.	TGTGCCAGCAGCCTGGGACGGGAAGCAACTAATGAAAAACTGTTTTTT	CASSLGREATNEKLFF
TRBV7-8	.	15	TRBJ2-7	few	TGTGCCAGCAGCCGAGGGGGGGGAGGAGTCTACGAGCAGTACTTC	CASSRGGGGVYEQYF
TRBV5-6	TRBD2	15	TRBJ2-5	.	TGTGCCAGCAGCTTCAGGGCGGGGGTAATAGAGACCCAGTACTTC	CASSFRAGVIETQYF
TRBV7-9	TRBD2	16	TRBJ2-1	.	TGTGCCAGCAGCTCCGGGACTAGCGGGGCCTCAAATGAGCAGTTCTTC	CASSSGTSGASNEQFF
TRBV19	.	11	TRBJ2-5	.	TGTGCCAGTAGTATTCGAGAGACCCAGTACTTC	CASSIRETQYF
TRBV6-5	.	13	TRBJ1-1	.	TGTGCCAGCCCTAGGTTTCCGGGCACTGAAGCTTTCTTT	CASPRFPGTEAFF
TRBV7-3	.	14	TRBJ1-1	once	TGTGCCAGCAGCTTAATGGGGAGAAACACTGAAGCTTTCTTT	CASSLMGRNTEAFF
TRBV3-1/TRBV3-2	.	14	TRBJ2-5	.	TGTGCCAGCAGCCCATACAGGGATGAGGAGACCCAGTACTTC	CASSPYRDEETQYF
TRBV7-8	.	13	TRBJ2-3	.	TGTGCCAGCGGCGCGACTACCAGAGATACGCAGTATTTT	CASGATTRDTQYF
TRBV25-1	TRBD2	16	TRBJ2-5	.	TGTGCCAGCAGAGCCGGGACTAGCGGGGTACAAGAGACCCAGTACTTC	CASRAGTSGVQETQYF
TRBV7-3	TRBD1	15	TRBJ1-1	.	TGTGCCAGCAGCTTAAGTACAGGGGTAAACACTGAAGCTTTCTTT	CASSLSTGVNTEAFF
TRBV11-2	.	14	TRBJ2-1	.	TGTGCCAGCAGCTTAGATCGACTAGACAATGAGCAGTTCTTC	CASSLDRLDNEQFF
TRBV4-2	TRBD2	17	TRBJ2-1	.	TGTGCCAGCAGCCAAGACCCGAGTAGCGGGGGTTACAATGAGCAGTTCTTC	CASSQDPSSGGYNEQFF